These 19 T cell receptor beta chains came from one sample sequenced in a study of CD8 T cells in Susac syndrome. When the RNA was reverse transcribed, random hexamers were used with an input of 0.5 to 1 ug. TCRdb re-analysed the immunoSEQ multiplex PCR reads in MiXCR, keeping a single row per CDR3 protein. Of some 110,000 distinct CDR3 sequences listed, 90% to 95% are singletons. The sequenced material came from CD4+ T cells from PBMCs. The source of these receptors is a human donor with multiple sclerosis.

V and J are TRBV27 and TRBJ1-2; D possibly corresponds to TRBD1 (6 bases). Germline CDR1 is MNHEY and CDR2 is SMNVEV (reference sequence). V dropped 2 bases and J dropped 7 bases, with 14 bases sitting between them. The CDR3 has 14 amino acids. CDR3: CASSLQGLRGGYTF. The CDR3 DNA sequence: TGTGCCAGCAGTTTACAGGGGTTGAGGGGTGGCTACACCTTC.

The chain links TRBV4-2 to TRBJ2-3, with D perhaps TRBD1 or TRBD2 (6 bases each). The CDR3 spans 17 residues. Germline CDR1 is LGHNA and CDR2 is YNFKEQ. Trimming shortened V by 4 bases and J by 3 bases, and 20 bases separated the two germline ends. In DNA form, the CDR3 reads TGTGCCAGCAGCCCCCCCCCGGGGGACATACCGACAGATACGCAGTATTTT. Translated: CASSPPPGDIPTDTQYF.

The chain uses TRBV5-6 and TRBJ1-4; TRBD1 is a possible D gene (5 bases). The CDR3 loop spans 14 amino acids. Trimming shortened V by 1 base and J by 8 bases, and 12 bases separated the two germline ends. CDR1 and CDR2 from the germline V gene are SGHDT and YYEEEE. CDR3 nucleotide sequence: TGTGCCAGCAGCTTGAGCCCCAGGGAGGAAAAACTGTTTTTT. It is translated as CASSLSPREEKLFF.

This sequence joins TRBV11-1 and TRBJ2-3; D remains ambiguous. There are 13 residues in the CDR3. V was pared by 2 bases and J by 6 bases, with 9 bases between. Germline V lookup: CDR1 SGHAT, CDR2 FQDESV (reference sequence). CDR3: CASSLNPTDTQYF. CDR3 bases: TGTGCCAGCAGCTTAAACCCAACGGATACGCAGTATTTT.

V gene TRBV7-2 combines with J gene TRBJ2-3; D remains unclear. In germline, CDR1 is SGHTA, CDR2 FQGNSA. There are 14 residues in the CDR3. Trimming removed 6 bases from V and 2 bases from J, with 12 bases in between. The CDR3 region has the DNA TGTGCCAGCAGTTCTCTCAAGCCCACAGATACGCAGTATTTT. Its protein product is CASSSLKPTDTQYF. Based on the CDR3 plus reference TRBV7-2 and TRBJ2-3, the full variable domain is GAGVSQSPSNKVTEKGKDVELRCDPISGHTALYWYRQSLGQGLEFLIYFQGNSAPDKSGLPSDRFSAERTGGSVSTLTIQRTQQEDSAVYLCASSSLKPTDTQYFGPGTRLTVL.

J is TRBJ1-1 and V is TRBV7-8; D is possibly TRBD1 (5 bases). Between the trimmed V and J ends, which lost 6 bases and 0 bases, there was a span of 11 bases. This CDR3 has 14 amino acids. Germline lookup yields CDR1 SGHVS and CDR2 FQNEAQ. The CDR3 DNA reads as TGTGCCAGCAGACCCGGGGGGGTGAACACTGAAGCTTTCTTT. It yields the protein CASRPGGVNTEAFF.

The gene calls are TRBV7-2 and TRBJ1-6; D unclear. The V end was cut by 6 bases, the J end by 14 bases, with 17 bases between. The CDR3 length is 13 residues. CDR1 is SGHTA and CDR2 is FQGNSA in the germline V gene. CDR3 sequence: CASRSLTEFTLHF. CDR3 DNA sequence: TGTGCCAGCAGATCTTTGACGGAATTCACCCTCCACTTT.

In nucleotides, the CDR3 is TGCAGTGGCCGGGAGTACACTGAAGCTTTCTTT. It yields the protein CSGREYTEAFF. The J gene is TRBJ1-1, the V gene TRBV20-1; D gene uncertain. The V gene's germline CDR1 is DFQATT and CDR2 SNEGSKA (reference sequence). Trimming stripped 7 bases from V and 3 bases from J, with 9 bases between. CDR3 length: 11 residues.

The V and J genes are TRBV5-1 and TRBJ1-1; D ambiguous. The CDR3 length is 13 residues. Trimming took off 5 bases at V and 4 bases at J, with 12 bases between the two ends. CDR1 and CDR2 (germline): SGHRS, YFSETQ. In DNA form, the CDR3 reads TGCGCCAGCAGTTGGGTACTGGGCACTGAAGCTTTCTTT. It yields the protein CASSWVLGTEAFF.

CDR3 region: CASSLGTGNNEQYF. The CDR3 nucleotides are TGCGCCAGCAGCTTGGGGACAGGTAACAACGAGCAGTACTTC. The rearrangement uses TRBV5-1 and TRBJ2-7; 7 bases are a match to TRBD1. The CDR3 covers 14 residues. Per germline, CDR1 SGHRS and CDR2 YFSETQ. Trimming at V came to 0 bases and at J to 5 bases, leaving 5 bases not matched to a gene.

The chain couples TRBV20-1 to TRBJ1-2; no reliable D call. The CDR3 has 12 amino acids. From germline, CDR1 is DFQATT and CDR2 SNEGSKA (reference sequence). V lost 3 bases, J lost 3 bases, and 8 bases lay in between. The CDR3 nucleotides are TGCAGTGCTAGCGCCCTGGACTATGGCTACACCTTC. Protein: CSASALDYGYTF.

In DNA, the CDR3 is TGTGCCAGCAGCCAAGATCGTTGGGGGCAGGGAGAGACCCAGTACTTC. This gives the protein CASSQDRWGQGETQYF. The chain uses TRBV14 and TRBJ2-5; tentatively, D is TRBD1 (6 bases). From germline, CDR1 is SGHDN and CDR2 FVKESK. Trimming cost V 0 bases and J 4 bases, with 15 bases left between them. CDR3 length: 16 residues.

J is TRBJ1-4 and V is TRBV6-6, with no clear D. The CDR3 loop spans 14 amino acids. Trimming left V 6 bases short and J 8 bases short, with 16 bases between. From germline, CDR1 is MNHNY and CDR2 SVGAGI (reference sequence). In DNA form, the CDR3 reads TGTGCCAGCAGACCCGGACGGATTTTGGAAAAACTGTTTTTT. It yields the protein CASRPGRILEKLFF.

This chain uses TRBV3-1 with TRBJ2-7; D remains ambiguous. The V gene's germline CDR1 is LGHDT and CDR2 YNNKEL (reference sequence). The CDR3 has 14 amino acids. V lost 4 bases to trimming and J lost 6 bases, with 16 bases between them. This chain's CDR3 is CASSLTNGWGEQYF. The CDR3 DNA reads TGTGCCAGCAGCCTCACCAATGGCTGGGGCGAGCAGTACTTC.

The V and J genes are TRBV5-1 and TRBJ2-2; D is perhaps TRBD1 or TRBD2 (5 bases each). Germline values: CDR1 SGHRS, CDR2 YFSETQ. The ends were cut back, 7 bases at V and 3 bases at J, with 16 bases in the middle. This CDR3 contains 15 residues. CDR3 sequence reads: CASGSGTDDTGELFF. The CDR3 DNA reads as TGCGCCAGCGGATCCGGGACGGACGACACCGGGGAGCTGTTTTTT.

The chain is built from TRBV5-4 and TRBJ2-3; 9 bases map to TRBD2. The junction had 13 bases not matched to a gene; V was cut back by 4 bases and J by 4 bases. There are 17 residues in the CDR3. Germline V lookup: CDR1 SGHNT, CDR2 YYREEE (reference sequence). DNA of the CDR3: TGTGCCAGCAGCCCACTCGGTCGGTCTAGCGGGGCAGATACGCAGTATTTT. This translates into CASSPLGRSSGADTQYF.

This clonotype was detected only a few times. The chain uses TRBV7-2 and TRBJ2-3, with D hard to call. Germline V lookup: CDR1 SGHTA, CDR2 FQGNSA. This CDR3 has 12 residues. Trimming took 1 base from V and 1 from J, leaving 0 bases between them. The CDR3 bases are TGTGCCAGCAGCTTAGGCACAGATACGCAGTATTTT. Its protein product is CASSLGTDTQYF.

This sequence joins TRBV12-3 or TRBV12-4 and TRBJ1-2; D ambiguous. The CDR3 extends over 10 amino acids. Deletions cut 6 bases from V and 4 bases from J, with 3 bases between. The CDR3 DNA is TGTGCCAGCAGCATCTATGGCTACACCTTC. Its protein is CASSIYGYTF.

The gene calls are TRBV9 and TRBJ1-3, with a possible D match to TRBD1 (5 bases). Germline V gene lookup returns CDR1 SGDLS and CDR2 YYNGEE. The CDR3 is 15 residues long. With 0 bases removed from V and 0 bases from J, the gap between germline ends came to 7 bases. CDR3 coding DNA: TGTGCCAGCAGCGTAGGGGGCTTCTCTGGAAACACCATATATTTT. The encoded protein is CASSVGGFSGNTIYF.